The 4 T cell receptor beta chains reported below all come from one sample, sequenced in a study of cytomegalovirus exposure and HLA in healthy donors. Clones were sequenced by immunoSEQ multiplex PCR, and TCRdb holds only the in-frame ones, with some missing. Of tens of thousands of clones listed, roughly 94% were seen once; the top ten hold about 2.2%. Material: PBMCs. The receptors come from a young man in good health and CMV-seronegative.

The V call is TRBV27, the J call TRBJ2-1; the match to TRBD2 covers 7 bases. The CDR3 contains 16 residues. V was clipped by 5 bases and J by 5 bases; unmatched bases: 12. The V gene's germline CDR1 is MNHEY and CDR2 SMNVEV (reference sequence). The CDR3, as DNA: TGTGCCAGCAGTATTCTCCCACGACGGGGGGACAATGAGCAGTTCTTC. This gives the protein CASSILPRRGDNEQFF.

V and J are TRBV5-1 and TRBJ2-3; perhaps TRBD1 as D (6 bases). The CDR3 runs 14 residues. Trimming removed 1 base from V and 5 bases from J, with 11 bases in between. The germline V gene encodes CDR1 SGHRS and CDR2 YFSETQ. Here the CDR3 reads CASSLLPGEDTQYF. CDR3 coding DNA: TGCGCCAGCAGCTTGCTCCCAGGGGAAGATACGCAGTATTTT.

The chain employs TRBV28 and TRBJ1-1; D is unresolved. V lost 6 bases and J lost 4, with 15 bases in between. The germline V gene encodes CDR1 MDHEN and CDR2 SYDVKM. The CDR3 contains 14 residues. CDR3 sequence reads: CASSSYLSGTEAFF. CDR3 DNA sequence: TGTGCCAGCAGCTCCTACCTGAGCGGCACTGAAGCTTTCTTT. The full variable domain, its missing parts supplied by reference TRBV28 and TRBJ1-1, is DVKVTQSSRYLVKRTGEKVFLECVQDMDHENMFWYRQDPGLGLRLIYFSYDVKMKEKGDIPEGYSVSREKKERFSLILESASTNQTSMYLCASSSYLSGTEAFFGQGTRLTVV.

The genes are TRBV4-1 and TRBJ1-4, with unresolved D. The V and J ends lost 1 base and 12 bases respectively, with 27 bases between them. This CDR3 has 18 residues. The germline CDR1 and CDR2 sequences are MGHRA and YSYEKL. DNA of the CDR3: TGCGCCAGCAGCCAAGCTGGACTCACTTCCCCCCAGAATGTGGAACTGTTTTTT. Translated, it gives CASSQAGLTSPQNVELFF.